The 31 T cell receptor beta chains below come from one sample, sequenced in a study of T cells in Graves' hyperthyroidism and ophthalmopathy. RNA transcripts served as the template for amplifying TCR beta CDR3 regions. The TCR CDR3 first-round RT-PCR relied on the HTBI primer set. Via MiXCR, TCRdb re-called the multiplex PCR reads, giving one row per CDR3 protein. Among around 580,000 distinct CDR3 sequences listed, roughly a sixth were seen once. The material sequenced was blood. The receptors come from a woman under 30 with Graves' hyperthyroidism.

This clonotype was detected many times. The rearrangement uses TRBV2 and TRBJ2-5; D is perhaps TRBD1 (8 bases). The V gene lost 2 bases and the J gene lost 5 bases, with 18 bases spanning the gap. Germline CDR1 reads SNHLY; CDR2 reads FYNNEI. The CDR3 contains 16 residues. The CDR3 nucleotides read TGTGCCAGCAGTGAACGAACGACAGGGGAGGGTGAGACCCAGTACTTC. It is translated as CASSERTTGEGETQYF.

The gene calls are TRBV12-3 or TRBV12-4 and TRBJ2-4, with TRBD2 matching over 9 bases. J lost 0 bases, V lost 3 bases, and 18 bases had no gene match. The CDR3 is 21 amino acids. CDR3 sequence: CASSFKMRPLAGPPAKNIQYF. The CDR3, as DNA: TGTGCCAGCAGTTTTAAAATGCGGCCTCTAGCGGGGCCACCAGCCAAAAACATTCAGTACTTC.

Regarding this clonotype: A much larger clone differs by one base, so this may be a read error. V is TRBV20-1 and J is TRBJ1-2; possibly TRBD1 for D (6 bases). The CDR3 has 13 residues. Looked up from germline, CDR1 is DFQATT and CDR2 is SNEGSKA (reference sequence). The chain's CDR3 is CSAGGTGIYGCTF. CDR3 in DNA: TGCAGTGCTGGGGGTACAGGGATCTATGGCTGCACCTTC.

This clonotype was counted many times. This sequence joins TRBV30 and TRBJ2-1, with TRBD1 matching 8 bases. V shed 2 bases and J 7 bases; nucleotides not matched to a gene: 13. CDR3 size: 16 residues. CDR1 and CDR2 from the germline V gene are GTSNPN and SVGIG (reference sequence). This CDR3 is CAWSLLHQGASNEQFF. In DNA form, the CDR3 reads TGTGCCTGGAGTCTACTTCACCAGGGGGCTAGTAATGAGCAGTTCTTC. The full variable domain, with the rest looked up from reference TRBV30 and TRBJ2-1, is SQTIHQWPATLVQPVGSPLSLECTVEGTSNPNLYWYRQAAGRGLQLLFYSVGIGQISSEVPQNLSASRPQDRQFILSSKKLLLSDSGFYLCAWSLLHQGASNEQFFGPGTRLTVL.

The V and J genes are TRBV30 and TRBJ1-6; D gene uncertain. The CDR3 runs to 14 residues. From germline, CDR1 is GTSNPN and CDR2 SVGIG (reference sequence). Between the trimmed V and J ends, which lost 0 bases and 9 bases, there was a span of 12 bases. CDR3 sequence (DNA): TGTGCCTGGAGTGTGGCTATTGGTATTTCACCCCTCCACTTT. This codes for CAWSVAIGISPLHF.

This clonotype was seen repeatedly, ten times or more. For the CDR3, the DNA is TGTGCCAGCAGCTTAGGGGACAGATTAAATGAGCAGTTCTTC. This sequence encodes CASSLGDRLNEQFF. The rearrangement links TRBV11-2 to TRBJ2-1, with 7 nucleotides matching TRBD1. V lost 1 base to trimming and J lost 7 bases; unmatched junction nucleotides: 4. This CDR3 spans 14 amino acids. Per germline, CDR1 SGHAT and CDR2 FQNNGV. Filled out from reference TRBV11-2 and TRBJ2-1, the complete variable domain reads EAGVAQSPRYKIIEKRQSVAFWCNPISGHATLYWYQQILGQGPKLLIQFQNNGVVDDSQLPKDRFSAERLKGVDSTLKIQPAKLEDSAVYLCASSLGDRLNEQFFGPGTRLTVL.

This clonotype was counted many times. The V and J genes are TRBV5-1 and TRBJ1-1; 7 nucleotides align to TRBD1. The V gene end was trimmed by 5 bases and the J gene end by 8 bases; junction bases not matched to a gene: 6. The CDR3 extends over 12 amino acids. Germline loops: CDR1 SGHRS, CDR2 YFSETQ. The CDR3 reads CASSPETGEAFF. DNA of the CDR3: TGCGCCAGCAGTCCAGAGACAGGGGAAGCTTTCTTT.

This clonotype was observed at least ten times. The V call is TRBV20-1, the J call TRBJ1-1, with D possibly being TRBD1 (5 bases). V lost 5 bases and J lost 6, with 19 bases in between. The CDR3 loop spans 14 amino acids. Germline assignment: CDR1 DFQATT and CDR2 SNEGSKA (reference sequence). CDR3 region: CSASGPAIVAEAFF. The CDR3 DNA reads TGCAGTGCTTCAGGGCCGGCGATTGTCGCTGAAGCTTTCTTT.

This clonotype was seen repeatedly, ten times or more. The DNA for the CDR3 is TGCAGTGCTGGAGGGGGCTATGAGACCCAGTACTTC. Its protein is CSAGGGYETQYF. The rearrangement uses TRBV20-1 and TRBJ2-5; possibly TRBD1 for D (7 bases). The CDR3 totals 12 residues. V was shortened by 5 bases and J by 5 bases, with 12 bases between the two germline ends. Germline assignment: CDR1 DFQATT and CDR2 SNEGSKA (reference sequence).

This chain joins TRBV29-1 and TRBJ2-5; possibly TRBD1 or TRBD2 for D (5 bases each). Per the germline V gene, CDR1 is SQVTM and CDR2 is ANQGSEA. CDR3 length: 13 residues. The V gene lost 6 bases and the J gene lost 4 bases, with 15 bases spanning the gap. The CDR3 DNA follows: TGCAGCGTCAAGAGGGGCTGGGTAGAGACCCAGTACTTC. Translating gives CSVKRGWVETQYF.

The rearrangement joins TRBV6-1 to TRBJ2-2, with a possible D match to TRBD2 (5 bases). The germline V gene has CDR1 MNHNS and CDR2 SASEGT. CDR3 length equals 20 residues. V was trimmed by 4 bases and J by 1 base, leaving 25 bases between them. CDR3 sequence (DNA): TGTGCCAGCAGTGCGCCGGCGGGTGGGTCCCTATCAAGGAACACCGGGGAGCTGTTTTTT. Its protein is CASSAPAGGSLSRNTGELFF.

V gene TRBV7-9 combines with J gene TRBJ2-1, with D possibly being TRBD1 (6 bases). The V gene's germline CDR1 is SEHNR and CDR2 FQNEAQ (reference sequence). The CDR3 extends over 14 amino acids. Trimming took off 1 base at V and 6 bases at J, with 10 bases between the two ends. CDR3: CASSLEARGNEQFF. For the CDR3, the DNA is TGTGCCAGCAGCTTAGAGGCCAGGGGCAATGAGCAGTTCTTC.

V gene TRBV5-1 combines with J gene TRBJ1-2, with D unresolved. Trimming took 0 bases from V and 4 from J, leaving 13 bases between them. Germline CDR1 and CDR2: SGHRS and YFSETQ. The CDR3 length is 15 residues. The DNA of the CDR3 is TGCGCCAGCAGCTTGGTTCTGGGATCTGGCTATGGCTACACCTTC. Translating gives CASSLVLGSGYGYTF.

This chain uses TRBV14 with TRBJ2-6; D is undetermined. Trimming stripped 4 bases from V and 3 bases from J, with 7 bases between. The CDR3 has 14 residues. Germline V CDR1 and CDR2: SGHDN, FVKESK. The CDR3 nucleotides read TGTGCCAGCAGCCTATGGGGTGGGGCCAACGTCCTGACTTTC. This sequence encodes CASSLWGGANVLTF.

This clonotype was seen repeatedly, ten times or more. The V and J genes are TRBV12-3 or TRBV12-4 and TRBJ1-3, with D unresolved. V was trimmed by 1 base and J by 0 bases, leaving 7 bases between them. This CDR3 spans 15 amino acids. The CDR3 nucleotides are TGTGCCAGCAGTTTAGGGACGGGCTCTGGAAACACCATATATTTT. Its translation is CASSLGTGSGNTIYF.

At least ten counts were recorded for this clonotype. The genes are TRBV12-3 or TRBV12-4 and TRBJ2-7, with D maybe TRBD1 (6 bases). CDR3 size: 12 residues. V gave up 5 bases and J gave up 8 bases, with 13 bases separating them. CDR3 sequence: CASSPRTEKQYF. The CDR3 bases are TGTGCCAGCAGTCCCAGGACAGAAAAGCAGTACTTC.

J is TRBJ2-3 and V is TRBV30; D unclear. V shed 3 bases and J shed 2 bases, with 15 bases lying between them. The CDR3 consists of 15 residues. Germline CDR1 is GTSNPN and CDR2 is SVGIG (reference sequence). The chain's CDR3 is CAWRGKKTTTDTQYF. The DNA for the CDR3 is TGTGCCTGGAGGGGAAAGAAGACGACCACAGATACGCAGTATTTT.

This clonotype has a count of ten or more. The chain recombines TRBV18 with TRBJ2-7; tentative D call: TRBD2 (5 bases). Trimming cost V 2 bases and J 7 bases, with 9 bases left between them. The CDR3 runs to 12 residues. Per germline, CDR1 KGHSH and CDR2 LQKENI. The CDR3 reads CASSPEGWEQYF. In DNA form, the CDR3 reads TGTGCCAGCTCACCAGAGGGTTGGGAGCAGTACTTC. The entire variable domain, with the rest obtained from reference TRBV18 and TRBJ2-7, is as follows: NAGVMQNPRHLVRRRGQEARLRCSPMKGHSHVYWYRQLPEEGLKFMVYLQKENIIDESGMPKERFSAEFPKEGPSILRIQQVVRGDSAAYFCASSPEGWEQYFGPGTRLTVT.

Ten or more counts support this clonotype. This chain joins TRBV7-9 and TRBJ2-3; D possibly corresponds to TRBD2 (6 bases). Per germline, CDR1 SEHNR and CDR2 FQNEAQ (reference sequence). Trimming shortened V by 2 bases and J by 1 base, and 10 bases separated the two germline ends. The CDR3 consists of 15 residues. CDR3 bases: TGTGCCAGCAGCTTAAGCCTAGCGCGCACAGATACGCAGTATTTT. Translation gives CASSLSLARTDTQYF. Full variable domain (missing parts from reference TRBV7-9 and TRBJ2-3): DTGVSQNPRHKITKRGQNVTFRCDPISEHNRLYWYRQTLGQGPEFLTYFQNEAQLEKSRLLSDRFSAERPKGSFSTLEIQRTEQGDSAMYLCASSLSLARTDTQYFGPGTRLTVL.

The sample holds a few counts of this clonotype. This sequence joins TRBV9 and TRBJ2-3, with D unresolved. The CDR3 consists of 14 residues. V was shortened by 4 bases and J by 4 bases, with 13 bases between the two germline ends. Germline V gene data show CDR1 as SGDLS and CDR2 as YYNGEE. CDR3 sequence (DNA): TGTGCCAGCAGCACCCGATGGAGCCCAGATACGCAGTATTTT. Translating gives CASSTRWSPDTQYF.

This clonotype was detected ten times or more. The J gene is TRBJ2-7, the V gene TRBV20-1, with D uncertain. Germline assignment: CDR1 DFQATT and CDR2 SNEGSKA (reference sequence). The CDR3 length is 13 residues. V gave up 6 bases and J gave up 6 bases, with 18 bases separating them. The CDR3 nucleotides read TGCAGTGCCCCCATTCGAGCGTTGGGCGAGCAGTACTTC. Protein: CSAPIRALGEQYF.

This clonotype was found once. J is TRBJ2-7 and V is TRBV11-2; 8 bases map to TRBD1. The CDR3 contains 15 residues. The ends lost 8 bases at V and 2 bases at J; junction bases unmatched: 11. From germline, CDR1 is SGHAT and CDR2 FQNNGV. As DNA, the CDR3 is TGTGCCAGCTCACTCCGCGGGACAGGACCCTACGAGCAGTACTTC. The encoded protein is CASSLRGTGPYEQYF.

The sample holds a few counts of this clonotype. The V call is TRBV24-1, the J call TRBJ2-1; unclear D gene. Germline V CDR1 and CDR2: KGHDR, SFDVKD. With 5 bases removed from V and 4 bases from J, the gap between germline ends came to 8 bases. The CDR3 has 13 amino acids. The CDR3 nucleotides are TGTGCCACCAGTGCGCAGGTATACAATGAGCAGTTCTTC. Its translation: CATSAQVYNEQFF.

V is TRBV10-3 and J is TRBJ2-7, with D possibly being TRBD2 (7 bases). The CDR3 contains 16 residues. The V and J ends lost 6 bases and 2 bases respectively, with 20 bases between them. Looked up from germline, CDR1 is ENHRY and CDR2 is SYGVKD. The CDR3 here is CAIRADTRGGAYEQYF. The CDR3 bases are TGTGCCATCAGAGCAGATACCAGAGGGGGGGCCTACGAGCAGTACTTC.

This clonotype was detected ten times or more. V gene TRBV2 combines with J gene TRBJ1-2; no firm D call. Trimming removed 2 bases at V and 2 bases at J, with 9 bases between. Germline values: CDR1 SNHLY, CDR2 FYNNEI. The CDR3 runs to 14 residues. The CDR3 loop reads CASSELGQNYGYTF. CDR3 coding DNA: TGTGCCAGCAGTGAACTGGGTCAGAACTATGGCTACACCTTC.

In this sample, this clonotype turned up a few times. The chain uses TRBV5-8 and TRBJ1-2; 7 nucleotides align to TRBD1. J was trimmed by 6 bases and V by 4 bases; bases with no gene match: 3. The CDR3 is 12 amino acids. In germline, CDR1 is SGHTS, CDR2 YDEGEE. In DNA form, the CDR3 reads TGTGCCAGCAGCCGGGGGACAGATGGCTACACCTTC. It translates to CASSRGTDGYTF. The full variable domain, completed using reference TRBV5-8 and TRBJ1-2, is EAGVTQSPTHLIKTRGQQATLRCSPISGHTSVYWYQQALGLGLQFLLWYDEGEERNRGNFPPRFSGRQFPNYSSELNVNALELEDSALYLCASSRGTDGYTFGSGTRLTVV.

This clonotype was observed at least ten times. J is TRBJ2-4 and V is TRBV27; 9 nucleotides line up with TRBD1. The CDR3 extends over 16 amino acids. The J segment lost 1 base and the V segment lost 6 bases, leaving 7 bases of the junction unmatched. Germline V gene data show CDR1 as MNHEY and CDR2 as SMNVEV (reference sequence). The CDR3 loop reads CASSQDRGFAKNIQYF. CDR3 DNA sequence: TGTGCCAGCAGCCAGGACAGGGGATTTGCCAAAAACATTCAGTACTTC.

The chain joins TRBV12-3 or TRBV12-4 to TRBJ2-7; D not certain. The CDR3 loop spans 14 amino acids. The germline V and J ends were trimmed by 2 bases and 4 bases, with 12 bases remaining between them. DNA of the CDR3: TGTGCCAGCAGTTTAAGACCGATTGAGTACGAGCAGTACTTC. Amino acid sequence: CASSLRPIEYEQYF.

The CDR3 loop reads CASVTGGVMNEQFF. In DNA form, the CDR3 reads TGTGCCAGTGTTACAGGGGGCGTTATGAATGAGCAGTTCTTC. This chain connects TRBV28 to TRBJ2-1, with 9 bases that match TRBD1. Germline V gene lookup returns CDR1 MDHEN and CDR2 SYDVKM. CDR3 length equals 14 residues. V lost 9 bases, J lost 7 bases, and 10 bases stayed unmatched.

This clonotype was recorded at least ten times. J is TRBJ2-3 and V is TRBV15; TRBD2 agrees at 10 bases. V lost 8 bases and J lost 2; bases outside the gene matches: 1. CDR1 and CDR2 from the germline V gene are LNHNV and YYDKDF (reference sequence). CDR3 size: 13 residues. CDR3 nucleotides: TGTGCCACCGGACTAGCGGACACAGATACGCAGTATTTT. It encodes CATGLADTDTQYF.

The CDR3 reads CASSQRTGGVYEQYF. In nucleotides, the CDR3 is TGTGCCAGCAGCCAACGGACAGGGGGCGTCTACGAGCAGTACTTC. V gene TRBV14 combines with J gene TRBJ2-7; 11 bases are a match to TRBD1. The V and J ends lost 2 bases and 3 bases, in that order; junction bases with no gene match: 3. The CDR3 sequence is 15 residues long. Per germline, CDR1 SGHDN and CDR2 FVKESK.